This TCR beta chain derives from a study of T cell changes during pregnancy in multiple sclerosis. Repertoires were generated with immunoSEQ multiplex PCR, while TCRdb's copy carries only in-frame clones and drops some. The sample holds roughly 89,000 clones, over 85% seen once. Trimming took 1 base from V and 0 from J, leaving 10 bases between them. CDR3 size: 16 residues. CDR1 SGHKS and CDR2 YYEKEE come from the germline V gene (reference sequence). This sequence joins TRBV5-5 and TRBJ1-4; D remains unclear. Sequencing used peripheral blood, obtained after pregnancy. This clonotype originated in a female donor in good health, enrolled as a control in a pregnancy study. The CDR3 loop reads CASSLSRFATNEKLFF. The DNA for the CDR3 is TGTGCCAGCAGCTTGAGCAGGTTTGCAACTAATGAAAAACTGTTTTTT.